These 31 T cell receptor beta chains were sequenced from one sample in a study of blood T cell repertoires in COVID-19. The data were produced by immunoSEQ multiplex PCR, yet TCRdb's version contains in-frame clones alone and is incomplete. This sample has about 130,000 clones, with roughly nine tenths found just once. Specimen: peripheral blood. These receptors all come from a man aged 50 to 59 with active COVID-19.

The rearrangement joins TRBV12-3 or TRBV12-4 to TRBJ2-7; D is uncertain. The CDR3 is 13 residues long. Trimming left V 3 bases short and J 2 bases short, with 8 bases between. This CDR3 reads CASSLGSTYEQYF. Here the CDR3 DNA reads TGTGCCAGCAGTTTGGGCAGTACCTACGAGCAGTACTTC.

Only one count was recorded for this clone. V gene TRBV19 combines with J gene TRBJ1-2; 9 positions match TRBD1. Per germline, CDR1 LNHDA and CDR2 SQIVND (reference sequence). This CDR3 has 15 residues. Trimming at V came to 10 bases and at J to 0 bases, leaving 9 bases not matched to a gene. DNA of the CDR3: TGTGCCACCTCCACAGGGGGCGCCCCTAACTATGGCTACACCTTC. This codes for CATSTGGAPNYGYTF.

The CDR3 loop is CASSLWDRGREDTQYF. The CDR3 DNA reads TGTGCCAGCAGCTTATGGGACAGGGGGCGCGAGGATACGCAGTATTTT. The rearrangement uses TRBV11-2 and TRBJ2-3, with 12 bases aligning to TRBD1. The CDR3 length is 16 residues. Germline V gives CDR1 SGHAT, CDR2 FQNNGV. V was pared by 2 bases and J by 6 bases, with 6 bases of the junction left unmatched.

V usage is TRBV5-5 and J usage is TRBJ2-3; D is perhaps TRBD2 (5 bases). This CDR3 has 14 residues. V gave up 5 bases and J gave up 1 base, with 11 bases separating them. CDR1 is SGHKS and CDR2 is YYEKEE in the germline V gene (reference sequence). In DNA form, the CDR3 reads TGTGCCAGCAGTTCTAGGACTGGCACAGATACGCAGTATTTT. It specifies CASSSRTGTDTQYF.

The genes are TRBV7-8 and TRBJ2-1; a possible D gene is TRBD1 (5 bases). V lost 5 bases, J lost 9 bases, and 23 bases lay in between. Germline lookup yields CDR1 SGHVS and CDR2 FQNEAQ. The CDR3 loop spans 16 amino acids. The CDR3 DNA is TGTGCCAGCAGCAATAGTCTCTTGCGCACCCAGGGTGAGCAGTTCTTC. Translated, it gives CASSNSLLRTQGEQFF.

The rearrangement joins TRBV5-1 to TRBJ2-4; possible D gene TRBD2, 6 bases. Germline values: CDR1 SGHRS, CDR2 YFSETQ. Trimming shortened V by 4 bases and J by 0 bases, and 11 bases separated the two germline ends. This CDR3 has 15 amino acids. CDR3 in amino acids: CASSQMGLAKNIQYF. Written as DNA, the CDR3 is TGCGCCAGCAGCCAGATGGGACTAGCCAAAAACATTCAGTACTTC.

J is TRBJ2-1 and V is TRBV3-1 (or the pseudogene TRBV3-2); tentatively, D is TRBD1 (5 bases). CDR3 size: 14 residues. The germline V gene encodes CDR1 LGHDT and CDR2 YNNKEL (reference sequence). V was cut by 0 bases and J by 7 bases, with 10 bases left in between. CDR3 in amino acids: CASSQDQGRNEQFF. The CDR3 bases are TGTGCCAGCAGCCAAGATCAGGGCAGGAATGAGCAGTTCTTC.

J is TRBJ1-1 and V is TRBV7-2; 9 bases line up with TRBD1. With 6 bases clipped from V and 1 base from J, the junction kept 6 bases outside the gene matches. CDR1 and CDR2 (germline): SGHTA, FQGNSA. The CDR3 consists of 15 residues. The CDR3 sequence is CASRYRGRENTEAFF. The CDR3, as DNA: TGTGCCAGCAGATACAGGGGGCGCGAGAACACTGAAGCTTTCTTT. The entire variable domain, with the rest obtained from reference TRBV7-2 and TRBJ1-1, is as follows: GAGVSQSPSNKVTEKGKDVELRCDPISGHTALYWYRQSLGQGLEFLIYFQGNSAPDKSGLPSDRFSAERTGGSVSTLTIQRTQQEDSAVYLCASRYRGRENTEAFFGQGTRLTVV.

V is TRBV23-1 and J is TRBJ1-6, with 9 bases lining up with TRBD1. TRBV23-1 is recorded as an ORF, its role being uncertain. This CDR3 has 18 residues. Trimming cost V 0 bases and J 10 bases; bases outside gene matches: 13. CDR3 region: CASSQSGSGDRDKSPLHF. DNA for the CDR3: TGCGCCAGCAGTCAATCTGGGTCTGGGGACAGGGACAAGTCACCCCTCCACTTT.

The CDR3 is CASRPSTGVFYEQYF. The CDR3 DNA reads as TGTGCCAGTCGACCGTCTACAGGGGTCTTCTACGAGCAGTACTTC. J is TRBJ2-7 and V is TRBV19; 7 bases map to TRBD1. V lost 8 bases and J lost 3; bases outside the gene matches: 13. This CDR3 has 15 residues. Germline CDR1 is LNHDA and CDR2 is SQIVND (reference sequence).

The V gene is TRBV25-1, the J gene TRBJ2-3, with D possibly matching TRBD1 (5 bases). Germline V gene sequence: CDR1 MGHDK, CDR2 SYGVNS. The CDR3 has 10 amino acids. The V end was cut by 10 bases, the J end by 12 bases, with 14 bases between. In DNA form, the CDR3 reads TGTGCCATCGTCAGGGTGGGACAGTATTTT. Its protein product is CAIVRVGQYF.

The chain couples TRBV5-4 to TRBJ2-1, with 9 bases identical to TRBD2. Germline V CDR1 and CDR2: SGHNT, YYREEE (reference sequence). This CDR3 has 17 amino acids. After removal of 4 bases from V and 3 bases from J, the junction contained 11 bases not matched to a gene. The CDR3 DNA sequence: TGTGCCAGCAGCCCACCGGGGCGGCGGGGGGGCTACAATGAGCAGTTCTTC. It translates to CASSPPGRRGGYNEQFF.

The chain is built from TRBV5-4 and TRBJ1-1; D is undetermined. V shed 1 base and J shed 3 bases, with 10 bases lying between them. This CDR3 is built from 14 residues. Germline assignment: CDR1 SGHNT and CDR2 YYREEE (reference sequence). This CDR3 reads CASSLTREHTEAFF. In nucleotides, the CDR3 is TGTGCCAGCAGCTTGACACGGGAACACACTGAAGCTTTCTTT. Together with reference TRBV5-4 and TRBJ1-1, the CDR3 gives the full variable domain: ETGVTQSPTHLIKTRGQQVTLRCSSQSGHNTVSWYQQALGQGPQFIFQYYREEENGRGNFPPRFSGLQFPNYSSELNVNALELDDSALYLCASSLTREHTEAFFGQGTRLTVV.

V gene TRBV11-2 combines with J gene TRBJ2-7; TRBD1 might be the D (5 bases). This CDR3 is 14 amino acids long. Germline CDR1 SGHAT, CDR2 FQNNGV. The V end lost 7 bases, the J end lost 4 bases, and 17 bases lay between the germline ends. The CDR3 nucleotides read TGTGCCAGCAACTTTGGCTGGGGCGGTTACGAGCAGTACGTC. Translated, it gives CASNFGWGGYEQYV.

The chain couples TRBV6-6 to TRBJ1-2; D is unclear. The CDR3 is 14 residues long. Trimming cost V 6 bases and J 5 bases, with 16 bases left between them. CDR1 is MNHNY, CDR2 SVGAGI, per germline (reference sequence). CDR3 DNA: TGTGCCAGCAGCGACACGGCGGGCCGGTATGGCTACACCTTC. Residues: CASSDTAGRYGYTF.

The genes are TRBV3-1 (or the pseudogene TRBV3-2) and TRBJ1-2, with a possible D match to TRBD1 (5 bases). Germline assignment: CDR1 LGHDT and CDR2 YNNKEL (reference sequence). V lost 0 bases and J 4 bases, leaving 9 bases between the germline ends. The CDR3 is 14 amino acids. The CDR3 nucleotides read TGTGCCAGCAGCCAAGACAGGGAGGGCTATGGCTACACCTTC. Encoded protein: CASSQDREGYGYTF.

V usage is TRBV7-2 and J usage is TRBJ2-3; 8 positions agree with TRBD2. There are 15 residues in the CDR3. Germline trimming cut 5 bases from V and 6 bases from J; bases unmatched to any gene: 10. From germline, CDR1 is SGHTA and CDR2 FQGNSA. The CDR3 sequence is CASSLRSGSRDTQYF. The CDR3 DNA follows: TGTGCCAGCAGCCTACGGAGCGGGAGTAGGGATACGCAGTATTTT.

The chain combines TRBV12-3 or TRBV12-4 with TRBJ2-5, with D maybe TRBD1 (5 bases). Trimming left V 8 bases short and J 1 base short, with 11 bases between. This CDR3 is built from 13 residues. CDR3 nucleotide sequence: TGTGCCAGCTCCTGGGGCGTCCAAGAGACCCAGTACTTC. It encodes CASSWGVQETQYF.

The chain joins TRBV18 to TRBJ2-1; weak D call: TRBD2 (7 bases). V was trimmed by 3 bases and J by 9 bases, leaving 18 bases between them. From germline, CDR1 is KGHSH and CDR2 LQKENI. This CDR3 has 15 residues. The DNA for the CDR3 is TGTGCCAGCTCACCTGCTTTCGGGGGGCTGGGTGAGCAGTTCTTC. This translates into CASSPAFGGLGEQFF. Together with reference TRBV18 and TRBJ2-1, the CDR3 gives the full variable domain: NAGVMQNPRHLVRRRGQEARLRCSPMKGHSHVYWYRQLPEEGLKFMVYLQKENIIDESGMPKERFSAEFPKEGPSILRIQQVVRGDSAAYFCASSPAFGGLGEQFFGPGTRLTVL.

V and J are TRBV18 and TRBJ1-2; a possible D gene is TRBD1 (5 bases). V was cut by 8 bases and J by 3 bases, with 10 bases left in between. This CDR3 has 12 amino acids. The germline gives CDR1 KGHSH, CDR2 LQKENI. The CDR3 coding sequence is TGTGCCAGCCAAGAAGGGGACTATGGCTACACCTTC. It encodes CASQEGDYGYTF.

The gene calls are TRBV11-3 and TRBJ1-1; tentative D call: TRBD1 (5 bases). The germline CDR1 and CDR2 sequences are SGHNT and YENEEA. The CDR3 runs 16 residues. V lost 1 base to trimming and J lost 1 base, with 13 bases between them. The CDR3 sequence: CASSLVFGRENTEAFF. The CDR3 region has the DNA TGTGCCAGCAGCTTAGTCTTTGGCAGGGAGAACACTGAAGCTTTCTTT.

The V gene is TRBV2, the J gene TRBJ1-6, with TRBD1 identical over 7 bases. V was pared by 6 bases and J by 7 bases, with 9 bases of the junction left unmatched. The CDR3 extends over 15 amino acids. CDR1 is SNHLY, CDR2 FYNNEI, per germline. The CDR3 here is CASRPTGVGNSPLHF. CDR3 nucleotide sequence: TGTGCCAGCAGACCCACAGGGGTGGGGAATTCACCCCTCCACTTT.

The chain carries TRBV1 and TRBJ2-3; the listed D gene, TRBD2, was not tested against the DNA. TRBV1 is a documented pseudogene. The CDR3 consists of 16 residues. CDR3 nucleotides: TGCACCAGCAGCCAAGCCTTGAGTAGTAGCACAGATACGCAGTATTTT. Translating it yields CTSSQALSSSTDTQYF.

This clone appeared a single time. The chain links TRBV11-3 to TRBJ2-3; unclear D gene. The length of the CDR3 is 14 residues. Trimming cost V 0 bases and J 1 base, with 5 bases left between them. Germline V gene sequence: CDR1 SGHNT, CDR2 YENEEA. The CDR3 DNA follows: TGTGCCAGCAGCTTAGATCCGGGCACAGATACGCAGTATTTT. This gives the protein CASSLDPGTDTQYF.

This chain links TRBV7-9 with TRBJ2-1; tentative D call: TRBD1 (6 bases). The CDR3 sequence is 11 residues long. Germline-derived CDR1 and CDR2 are SEHNR and FQNEAQ (reference sequence). V was clipped by 5 bases and J by 11 bases, with 10 bases between them. The CDR3 reads CASSDRDKQFF. The CDR3 nucleotides read TGTGCCAGCAGCGACCGGGACAAGCAGTTCTTC. The full variable domain, with the rest looked up from reference TRBV7-9 and TRBJ2-1, is DTGVSQNPRHKITKRGQNVTFRCDPISEHNRLYWYRQTLGQGPEFLTYFQNEAQLEKSRLLSDRFSAERPKGSFSTLEIQRTEQGDSAMYLCASSDRDKQFFGPGTRLTVL.

In DNA form, the CDR3 reads TGTGCCAGCAGCTTAACGCGGGATTCCTACGAGCAGTACTTC. Translated, it gives CASSLTRDSYEQYF. The chain couples TRBV11-2 to TRBJ2-7, with D possibly TRBD2 on 6 matching bases. Trimming pared 2 bases from V and 1 base from J, leaving 9 bases between. The CDR3 spans 14 residues. Germline lookup yields CDR1 SGHAT and CDR2 FQNNGV.

This chain uses TRBV10-2 with TRBJ1-2; TRBD1 is a possible D gene (6 bases). The CDR3 is made up of 13 amino acids. Germline V gives CDR1 WSHSY, CDR2 SAAADI. V was pared by 5 bases and J by 5 bases, with 12 bases between. CDR3 DNA sequence: TGCGCCAGCAGTATCTCAGGGGAGTATGGCTACACCTTC. As protein: CASSISGEYGYTF.

The rearrangement links TRBV24-1 to TRBJ2-1, with D possibly matching TRBD1 (5 bases). This CDR3 spans 13 amino acids. Germline lookup yields CDR1 KGHDR and CDR2 SFDVKD. The V end lost 4 bases, the J end lost 5 bases, and 8 bases lay between the germline ends. The CDR3 reads CATSENRNNEQFF. The CDR3 DNA reads as TGTGCCACCAGTGAAAACAGGAACAATGAGCAGTTCTTC.

The genes are TRBV14 and TRBJ1-6; 9 nucleotides agree with TRBD1. J gave up 10 bases and V 1 base, and 8 bases lay outside the gene matches. CDR1 is SGHDN and CDR2 is FVKESK in the germline V gene. The CDR3 covers 16 residues. The CDR3 DNA is TGTGCCAGCAGCCAAGTCCGGACAGGGGATTACTCACCCCTCCACTTT. Translation gives CASSQVRTGDYSPLHF.

The chain joins TRBV5-8 to TRBJ2-1; D may be TRBD1 (5 bases). Trimming pared 1 base from V and 8 bases from J, leaving 7 bases between. The CDR3 covers 12 residues. Per germline, CDR1 SGHTS and CDR2 YDEGEE. The CDR3 DNA follows: TGTGCCAGCAGCTTGAACAGGTATGAGCAGTTCTTC. Translated, it gives CASSLNRYEQFF.

This chain joins TRBV19 and TRBJ1-6; no clear D. Germline values: CDR1 LNHDA, CDR2 SQIVND (reference sequence). The V gene lost 4 bases and the J gene lost 7 bases, with 5 bases spanning the gap. There are 12 residues in the CDR3. DNA of the CDR3: TGTGCCAGTAGTAGACACAATTCACCCCTCCACTTT. Protein sequence: CASSRHNSPLHF.